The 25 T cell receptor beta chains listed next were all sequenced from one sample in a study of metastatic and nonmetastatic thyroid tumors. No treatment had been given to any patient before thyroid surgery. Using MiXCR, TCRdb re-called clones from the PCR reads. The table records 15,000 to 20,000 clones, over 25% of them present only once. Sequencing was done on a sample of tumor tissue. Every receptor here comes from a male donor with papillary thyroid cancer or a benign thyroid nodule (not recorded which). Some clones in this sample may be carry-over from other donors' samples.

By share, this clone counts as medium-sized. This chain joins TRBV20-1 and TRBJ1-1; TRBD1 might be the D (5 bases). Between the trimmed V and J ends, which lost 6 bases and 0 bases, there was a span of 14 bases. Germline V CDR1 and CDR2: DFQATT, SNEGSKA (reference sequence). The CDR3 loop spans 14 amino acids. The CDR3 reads CSANADSVNTEAFF. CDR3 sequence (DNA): TGCAGTGCCAATGCTGACAGTGTGAACACTGAAGCTTTCTTT.

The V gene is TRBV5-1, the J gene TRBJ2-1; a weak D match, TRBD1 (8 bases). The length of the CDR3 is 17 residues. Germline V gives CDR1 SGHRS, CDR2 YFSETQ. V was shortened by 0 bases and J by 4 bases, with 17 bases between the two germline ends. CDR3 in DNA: TGCGCCAGCAGCTTGGGGGGAGGGACAGGAGGGTACAATGAGCAGTTCTTC. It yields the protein CASSLGGGTGGYNEQFF.

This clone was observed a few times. The CDR3 reads CASTTTRNLHGEQYF. CDR3 coding DNA: TGTGCCAGCACCACTACGCGTAATCTTCATGGCGAGCAGTACTTC. V and J are TRBV6-5 and TRBJ2-7, with no clear D. The ends were cut back, 7 bases at V and 6 bases at J, with 22 bases in the middle. This CDR3 has 15 amino acids. Germline assignment: CDR1 MNHEY and CDR2 SVGAGI.

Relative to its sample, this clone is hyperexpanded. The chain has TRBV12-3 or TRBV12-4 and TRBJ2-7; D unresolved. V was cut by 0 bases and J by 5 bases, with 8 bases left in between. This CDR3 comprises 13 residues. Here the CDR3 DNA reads TGTGCCAGCAGTTTAGCGCAAGGGCACGAGCAGTACTTC. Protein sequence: CASSLAQGHEQYF.

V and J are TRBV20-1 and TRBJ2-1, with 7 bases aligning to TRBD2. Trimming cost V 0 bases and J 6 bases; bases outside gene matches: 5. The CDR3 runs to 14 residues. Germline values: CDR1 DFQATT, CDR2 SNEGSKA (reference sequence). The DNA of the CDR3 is TGCAGTGCTAGAGATGCCGGGGGGATCAATGAGCAGTTCTTC. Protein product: CSARDAGGINEQFF.

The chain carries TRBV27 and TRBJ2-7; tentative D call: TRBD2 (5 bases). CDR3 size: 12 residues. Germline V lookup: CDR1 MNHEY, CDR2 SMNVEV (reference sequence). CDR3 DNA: TGTGGTACCGGGGTATCAACCTACGAGCAGTACTTC. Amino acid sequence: CGTGVSTYEQYF.

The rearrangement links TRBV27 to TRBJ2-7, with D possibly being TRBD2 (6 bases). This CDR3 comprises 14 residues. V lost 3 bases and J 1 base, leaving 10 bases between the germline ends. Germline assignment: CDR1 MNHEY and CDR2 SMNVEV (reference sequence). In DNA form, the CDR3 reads TGTGCCAGCAGTTTGGGGAGCGGGTCCTACGAGCAGTACTTC. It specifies CASSLGSGSYEQYF.

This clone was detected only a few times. For the CDR3, the DNA is TGTGCCAGCCTCGGCCCGGCCTACGAGCAGTACTTC. Encoded protein: CASLGPAYEQYF. This chain links TRBV6-1 with TRBJ2-7; D gene ambiguous. The CDR3 has 12 amino acids. Germline assignment: CDR1 MNHNS and CDR2 SASEGT. V lost 8 bases and J lost 2, with 10 bases in between.

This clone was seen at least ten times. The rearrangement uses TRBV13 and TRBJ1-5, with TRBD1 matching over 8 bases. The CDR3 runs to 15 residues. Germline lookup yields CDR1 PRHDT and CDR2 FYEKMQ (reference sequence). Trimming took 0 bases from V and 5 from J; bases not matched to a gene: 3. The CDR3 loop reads CASSLGRGPDQPQHF. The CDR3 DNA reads TGTGCCAGCAGCTTAGGCAGGGGGCCGGATCAGCCCCAGCATTTT.

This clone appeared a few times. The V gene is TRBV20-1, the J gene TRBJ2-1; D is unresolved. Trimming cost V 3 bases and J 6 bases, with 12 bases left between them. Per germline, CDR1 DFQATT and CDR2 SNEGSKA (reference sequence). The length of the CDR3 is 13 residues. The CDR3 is CSASRLGANEQFF. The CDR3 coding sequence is TGCAGTGCTAGCCGTCTAGGCGCCAATGAGCAGTTCTTC.

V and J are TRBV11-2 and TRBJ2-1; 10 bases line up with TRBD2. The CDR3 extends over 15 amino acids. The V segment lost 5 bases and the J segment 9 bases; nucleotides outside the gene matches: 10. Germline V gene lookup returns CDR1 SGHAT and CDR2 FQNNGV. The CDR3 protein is CASSPGLAGALEQFF. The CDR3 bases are TGTGCCAGCAGCCCTGGGCTAGCGGGAGCCCTTGAGCAGTTCTTC. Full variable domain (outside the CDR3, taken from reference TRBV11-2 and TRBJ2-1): EAGVAQSPRYKIIEKRQSVAFWCNPISGHATLYWYQQILGQGPKLLIQFQNNGVVDDSQLPKDRFSAERLKGVDSTLKIQPAKLEDSAVYLCASSPGLAGALEQFFGPGTRLTVL.

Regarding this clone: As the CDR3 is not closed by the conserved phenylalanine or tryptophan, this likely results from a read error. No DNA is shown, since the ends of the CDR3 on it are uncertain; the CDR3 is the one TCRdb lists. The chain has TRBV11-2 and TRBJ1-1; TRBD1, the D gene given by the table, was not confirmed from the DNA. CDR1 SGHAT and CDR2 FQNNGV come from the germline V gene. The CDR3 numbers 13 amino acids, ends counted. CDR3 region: CASSLLQGSEAFL.

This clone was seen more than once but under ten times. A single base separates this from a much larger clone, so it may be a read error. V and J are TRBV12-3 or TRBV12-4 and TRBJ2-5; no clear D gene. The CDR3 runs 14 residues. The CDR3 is CASSFPGGQGTQYF. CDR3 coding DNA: TGTGCCAGCAGTTTTCCCGGTGGCCAAGGGACCCAGTACTTC.

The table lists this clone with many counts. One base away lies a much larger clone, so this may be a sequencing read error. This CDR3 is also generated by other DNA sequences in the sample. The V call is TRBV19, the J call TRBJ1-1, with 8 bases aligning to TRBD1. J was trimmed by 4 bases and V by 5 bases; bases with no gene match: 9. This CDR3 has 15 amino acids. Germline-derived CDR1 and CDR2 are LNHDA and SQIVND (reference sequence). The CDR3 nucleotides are TGTGCCAGTAGTCCCCAGACAGGGGATGCCACTGAAGCTTTCTTT. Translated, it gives CASSPQTGDATEAFF. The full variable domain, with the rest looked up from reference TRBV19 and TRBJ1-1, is DGGITQSPKYLFRKEGQNVTLSCEQNLNHDAMYWYRQDPGQGLRLIYYSQIVNDFQKGDIAEGYSVSREKKESFPLTVTSAQKNPTAFYLCASSPQTGDATEAFFGQGTRLTVV.

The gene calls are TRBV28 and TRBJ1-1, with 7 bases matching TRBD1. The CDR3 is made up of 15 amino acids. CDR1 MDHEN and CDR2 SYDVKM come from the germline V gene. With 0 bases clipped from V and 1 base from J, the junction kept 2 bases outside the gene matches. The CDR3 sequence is CASSLWDRTNTEAFF. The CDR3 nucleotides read TGTGCCAGCAGTTTATGGGACAGGACGAACACTGAAGCTTTCTTT.

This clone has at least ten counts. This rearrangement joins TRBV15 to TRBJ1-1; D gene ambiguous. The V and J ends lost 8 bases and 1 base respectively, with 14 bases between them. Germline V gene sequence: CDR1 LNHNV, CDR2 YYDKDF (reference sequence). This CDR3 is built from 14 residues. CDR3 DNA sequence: TGTGCCACCCAAATCCCGGACGGGAACACTGAAGCTTTCTTT. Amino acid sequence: CATQIPDGNTEAFF.

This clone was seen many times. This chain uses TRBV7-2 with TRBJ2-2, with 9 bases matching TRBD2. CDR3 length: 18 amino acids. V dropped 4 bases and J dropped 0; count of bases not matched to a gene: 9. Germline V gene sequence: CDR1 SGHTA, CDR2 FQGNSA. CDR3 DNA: TGTGCCAGCAGCTCGAGACTAGCGGATAAGGCGAACACCGGGGAGCTGTTTTTT. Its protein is CASSSRLADKANTGELFF.

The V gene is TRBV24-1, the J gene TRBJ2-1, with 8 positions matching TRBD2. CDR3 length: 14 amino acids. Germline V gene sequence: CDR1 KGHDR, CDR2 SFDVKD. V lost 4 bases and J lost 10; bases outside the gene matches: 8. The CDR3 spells CATSEAGAIMEQFF. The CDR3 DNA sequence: TGTGCCACCAGTGAAGCGGGAGCGATCATGGAGCAGTTCTTC.

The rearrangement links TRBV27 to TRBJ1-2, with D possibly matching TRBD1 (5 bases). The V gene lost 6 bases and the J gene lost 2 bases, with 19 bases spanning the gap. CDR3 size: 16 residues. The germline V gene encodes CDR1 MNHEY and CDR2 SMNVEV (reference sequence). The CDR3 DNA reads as TGTGCCAGCAGCTACGTACAGGCACTCTTGAACTATGGCTACACCTTC. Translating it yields CASSYVQALLNYGYTF.

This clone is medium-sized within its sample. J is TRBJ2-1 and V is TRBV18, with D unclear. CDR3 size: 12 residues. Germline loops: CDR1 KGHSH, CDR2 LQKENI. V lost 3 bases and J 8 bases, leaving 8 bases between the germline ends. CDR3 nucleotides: TGTGCCAGCTCACCTAGGGAAGATGAGCAGTTCTTC. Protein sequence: CASSPREDEQFF. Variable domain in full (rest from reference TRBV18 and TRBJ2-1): NAGVMQNPRHLVRRRGQEARLRCSPMKGHSHVYWYRQLPEEGLKFMVYLQKENIIDESGMPKERFSAEFPKEGPSILRIQQVVRGDSAAYFCASSPREDEQFFGPGTRLTVL.

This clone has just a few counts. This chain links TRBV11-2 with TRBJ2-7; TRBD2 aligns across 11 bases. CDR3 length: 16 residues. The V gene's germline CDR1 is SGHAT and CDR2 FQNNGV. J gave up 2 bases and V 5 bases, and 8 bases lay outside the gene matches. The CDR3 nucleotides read TGTGCCAGCAGCCCGAGCGTGGGACTAGCGGCCTACGAGCAGTACTTC. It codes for CASSPSVGLAAYEQYF. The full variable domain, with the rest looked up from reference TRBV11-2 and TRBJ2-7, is EAGVAQSPRYKIIEKRQSVAFWCNPISGHATLYWYQQILGQGPKLLIQFQNNGVVDDSQLPKDRFSAERLKGVDSTLKIQPAKLEDSAVYLCASSPSVGLAAYEQYFGPGTRLTVT.

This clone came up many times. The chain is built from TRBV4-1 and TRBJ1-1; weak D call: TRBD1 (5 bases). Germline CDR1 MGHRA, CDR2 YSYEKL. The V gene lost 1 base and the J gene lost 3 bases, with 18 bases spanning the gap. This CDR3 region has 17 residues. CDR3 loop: CASSQGRVAVGDTEAFF. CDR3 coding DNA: TGCGCCAGCAGCCAAGGCAGGGTGGCGGTGGGGGACACTGAAGCTTTCTTT.

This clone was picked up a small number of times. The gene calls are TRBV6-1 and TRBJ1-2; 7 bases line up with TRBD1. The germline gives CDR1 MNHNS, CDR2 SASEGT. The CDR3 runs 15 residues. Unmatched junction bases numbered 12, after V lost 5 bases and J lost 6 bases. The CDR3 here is CASSSYRGPPHGYTF. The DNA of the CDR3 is TGTGCCAGCAGTAGCTACAGGGGTCCCCCACATGGCTACACCTTC.

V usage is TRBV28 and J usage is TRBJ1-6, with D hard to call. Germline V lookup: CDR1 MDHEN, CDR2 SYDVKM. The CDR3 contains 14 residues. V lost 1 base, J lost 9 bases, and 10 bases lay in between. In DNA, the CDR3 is TGTGCCAGCAGTTTATCAGAGGGAAGTTCACCCCTCCACTTT. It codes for CASSLSEGSSPLHF.

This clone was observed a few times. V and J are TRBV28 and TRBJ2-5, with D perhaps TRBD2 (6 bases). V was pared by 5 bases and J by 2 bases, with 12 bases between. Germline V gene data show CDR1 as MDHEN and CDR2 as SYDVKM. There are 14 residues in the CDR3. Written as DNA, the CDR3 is TGTGCCAGCAGTGGGGGGACTTCGCAAGAGACCCAGTACTTC. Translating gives CASSGGTSQETQYF.